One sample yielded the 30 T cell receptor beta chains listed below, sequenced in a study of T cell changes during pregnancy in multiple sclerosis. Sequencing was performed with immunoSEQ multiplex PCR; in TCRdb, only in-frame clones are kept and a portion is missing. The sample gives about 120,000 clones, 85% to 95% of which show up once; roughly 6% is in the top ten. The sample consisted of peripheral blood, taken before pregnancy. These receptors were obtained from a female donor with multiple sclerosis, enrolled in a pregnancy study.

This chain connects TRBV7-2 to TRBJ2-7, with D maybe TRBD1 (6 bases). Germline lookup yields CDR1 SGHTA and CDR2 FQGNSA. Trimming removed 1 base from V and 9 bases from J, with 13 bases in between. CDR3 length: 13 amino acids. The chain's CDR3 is CASSLGGGSGQYF. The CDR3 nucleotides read TGTGCCAGCAGCTTAGGAGGGGGTTCCGGGCAGTACTTC.

The CDR3 is CSATGIYEQYF. Here the CDR3 DNA reads TGCAGTGCCACGGGGATCTACGAGCAGTACTTC. The rearrangement links TRBV20-1 to TRBJ2-7; possibly TRBD2 for D (5 bases). Trimming pared 6 bases from V and 3 bases from J, leaving 9 bases between. CDR1 and CDR2 (germline): DFQATT, SNEGSKA (reference sequence). The CDR3 runs 11 residues.

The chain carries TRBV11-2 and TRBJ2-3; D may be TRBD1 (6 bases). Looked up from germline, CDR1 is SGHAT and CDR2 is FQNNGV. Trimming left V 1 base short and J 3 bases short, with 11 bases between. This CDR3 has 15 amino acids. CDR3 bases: TGTGCCAGCAGCTTAGTTGGGGGCAGTACAGATACGCAGTATTTT. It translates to CASSLVGGSTDTQYF.

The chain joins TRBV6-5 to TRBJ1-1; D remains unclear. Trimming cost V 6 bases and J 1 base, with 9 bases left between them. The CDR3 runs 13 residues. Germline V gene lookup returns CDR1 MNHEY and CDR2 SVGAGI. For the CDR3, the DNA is TGTGCCAGCAGACCCCCACAGAACACTGAAGCTTTCTTT. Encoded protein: CASRPPQNTEAFF.

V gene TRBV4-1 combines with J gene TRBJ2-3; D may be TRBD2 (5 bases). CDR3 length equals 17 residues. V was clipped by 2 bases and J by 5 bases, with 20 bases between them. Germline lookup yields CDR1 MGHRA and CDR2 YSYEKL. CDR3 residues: CASSQRGSAGGGDTQYF. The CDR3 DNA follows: TGCGCCAGCAGCCAACGCGGGTCGGCCGGCGGTGGAGATACGCAGTATTTT.

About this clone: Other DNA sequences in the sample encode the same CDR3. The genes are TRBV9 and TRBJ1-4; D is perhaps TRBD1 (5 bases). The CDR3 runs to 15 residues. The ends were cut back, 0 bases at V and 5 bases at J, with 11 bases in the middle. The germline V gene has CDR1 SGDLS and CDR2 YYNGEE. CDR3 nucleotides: TGTGCCAGCAGCGTAGGGGGAACAGGCAATGAAAAACTGTTTTTT. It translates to CASSVGGTGNEKLFF.

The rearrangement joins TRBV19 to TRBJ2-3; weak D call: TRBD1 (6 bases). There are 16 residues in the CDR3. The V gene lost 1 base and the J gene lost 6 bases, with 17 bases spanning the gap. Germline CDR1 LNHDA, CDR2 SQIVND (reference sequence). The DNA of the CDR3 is TGTGCCAGTAGTATAGCCGGTCGGACAGCGTACGATACGCAGTATTTT. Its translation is CASSIAGRTAYDTQYF.

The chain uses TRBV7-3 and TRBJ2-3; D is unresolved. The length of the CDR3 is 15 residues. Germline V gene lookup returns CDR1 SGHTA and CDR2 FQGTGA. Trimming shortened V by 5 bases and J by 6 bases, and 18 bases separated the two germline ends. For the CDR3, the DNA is TGTGCCAGCAGCCCGACAAATTCGCTGGCCGATACGCAGTATTTT. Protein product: CASSPTNSLADTQYF.

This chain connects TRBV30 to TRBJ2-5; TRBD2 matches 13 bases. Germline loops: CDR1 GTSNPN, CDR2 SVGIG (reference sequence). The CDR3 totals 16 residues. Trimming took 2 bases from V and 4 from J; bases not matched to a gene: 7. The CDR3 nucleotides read TGTGCCTGGAGTTCCGGACTAGCGGGAGAGGGAGAGACCCAGTACTTC. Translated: CAWSSGLAGEGETQYF.

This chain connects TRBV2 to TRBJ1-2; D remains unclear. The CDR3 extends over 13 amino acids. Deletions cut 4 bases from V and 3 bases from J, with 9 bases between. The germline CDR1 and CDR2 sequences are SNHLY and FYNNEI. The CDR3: CASSVGEDYGYTF. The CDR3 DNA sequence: TGTGCCAGCAGTGTTGGAGAAGACTATGGCTACACCTTC.

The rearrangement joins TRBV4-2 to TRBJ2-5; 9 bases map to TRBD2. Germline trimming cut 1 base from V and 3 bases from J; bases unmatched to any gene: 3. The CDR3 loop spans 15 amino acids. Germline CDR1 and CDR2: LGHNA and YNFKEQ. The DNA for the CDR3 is TGTGCCAGCAGCCAAGTCCCTAGCGGGGAAGAGACCCAGTACTTC. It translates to CASSQVPSGEETQYF.

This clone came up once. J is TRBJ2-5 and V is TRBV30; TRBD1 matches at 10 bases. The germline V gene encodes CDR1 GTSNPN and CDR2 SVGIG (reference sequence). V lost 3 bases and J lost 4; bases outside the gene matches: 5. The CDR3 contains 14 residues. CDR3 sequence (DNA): TGTGCCTGGAGGGCCTGGACAGGGGGAGAGACCCAGTACTTC. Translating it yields CAWRAWTGGETQYF.

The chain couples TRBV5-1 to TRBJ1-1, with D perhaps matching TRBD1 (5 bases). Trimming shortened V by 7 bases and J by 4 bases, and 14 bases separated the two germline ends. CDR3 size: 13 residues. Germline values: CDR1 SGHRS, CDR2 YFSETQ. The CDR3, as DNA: TGCGCCAGCCAGTTGGGGCCGCGCACTGAAGCTTTCTTT. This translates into CASQLGPRTEAFF.

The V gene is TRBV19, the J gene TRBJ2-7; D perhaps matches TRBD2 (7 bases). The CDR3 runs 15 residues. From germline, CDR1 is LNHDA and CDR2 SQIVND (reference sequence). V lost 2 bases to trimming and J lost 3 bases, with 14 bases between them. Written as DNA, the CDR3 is TGTGCCAGTAGTATAAGGGAGGGGGAGCTCTACGAGCAGTACTTC. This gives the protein CASSIREGELYEQYF.

In DNA form, the CDR3 reads TGTGCCACTGGCCGGGACAGGGGGAACACTGAAGCTTTCTTT. As protein: CATGRDRGNTEAFF. V gene TRBV2 combines with J gene TRBJ1-1; 10 bases are shared with TRBD1. The CDR3 covers 14 residues. Germline CDR1 and CDR2: SNHLY and FYNNEI. V lost 10 bases and J lost 1; bases outside the gene matches: 6.

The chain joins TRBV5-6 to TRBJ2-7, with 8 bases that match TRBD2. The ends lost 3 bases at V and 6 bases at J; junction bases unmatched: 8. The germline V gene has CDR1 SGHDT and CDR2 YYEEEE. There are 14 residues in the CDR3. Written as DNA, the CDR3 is TGTGCCAGCAGCTACAGCGGGGGCCCCCGCGAGCAGTACTTC. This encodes CASSYSGGPREQYF.

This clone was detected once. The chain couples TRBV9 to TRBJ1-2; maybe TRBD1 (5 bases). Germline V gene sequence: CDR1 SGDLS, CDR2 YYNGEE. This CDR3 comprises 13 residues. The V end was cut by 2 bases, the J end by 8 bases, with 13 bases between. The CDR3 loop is CASSVGGTGGYTF. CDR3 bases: TGTGCCAGCAGCGTTGGAGGGACGGGCGGCTACACCTTC.

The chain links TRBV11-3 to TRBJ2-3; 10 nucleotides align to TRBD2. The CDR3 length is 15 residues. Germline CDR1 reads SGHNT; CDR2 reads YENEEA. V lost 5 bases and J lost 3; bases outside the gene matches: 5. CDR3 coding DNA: TGTGCCAGCAGCCCGGGACTAGCGACGACAGATACGCAGTATTTT. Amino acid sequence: CASSPGLATTDTQYF.

This CDR3 reads CAWSYVNTEAFF. In DNA, the CDR3 is TGTGCCTGGAGTTATGTGAACACTGAAGCTTTCTTT. The gene calls are TRBV30 and TRBJ1-1; no clear D. The CDR3 sequence is 12 residues long. Germline CDR1 is GTSNPN and CDR2 is SVGIG (reference sequence). V gave up 2 bases and J gave up 0 bases, with 4 bases separating them.

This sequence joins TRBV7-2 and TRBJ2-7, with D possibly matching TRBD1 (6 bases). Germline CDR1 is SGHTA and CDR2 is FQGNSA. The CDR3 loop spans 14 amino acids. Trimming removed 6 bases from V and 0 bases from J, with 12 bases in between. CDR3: CASSPEQGSYEQYF. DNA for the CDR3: TGTGCCAGCAGTCCGGAACAGGGCTCCTACGAGCAGTACTTC. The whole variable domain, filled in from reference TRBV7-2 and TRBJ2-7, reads GAGVSQSPSNKVTEKGKDVELRCDPISGHTALYWYRQSLGQGLEFLIYFQGNSAPDKSGLPSDRFSAERTGGSVSTLTIQRTQQEDSAVYLCASSPEQGSYEQYFGPGTRLTVT.

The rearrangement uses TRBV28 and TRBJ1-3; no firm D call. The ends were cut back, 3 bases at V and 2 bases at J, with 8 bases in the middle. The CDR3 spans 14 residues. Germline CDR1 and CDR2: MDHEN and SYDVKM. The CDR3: CASSFGEAGNTIYF. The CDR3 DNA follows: TGTGCCAGCAGTTTCGGAGAAGCTGGAAACACCATATATTTT. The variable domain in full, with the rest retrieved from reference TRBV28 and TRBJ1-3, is DVKVTQSSRYLVKRTGEKVFLECVQDMDHENMFWYRQDPGLGLRLIYFSYDVKMKEKGDIPEGYSVSREKKERFSLILESASTNQTSMYLCASSFGEAGNTIYFGEGSWLTVV.

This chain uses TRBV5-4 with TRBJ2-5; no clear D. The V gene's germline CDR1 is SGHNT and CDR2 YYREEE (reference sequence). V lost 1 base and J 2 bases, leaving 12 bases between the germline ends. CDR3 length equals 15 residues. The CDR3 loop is CASSLPAAEQETQYF. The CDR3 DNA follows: TGTGCCAGCAGCTTGCCCGCGGCAGAACAAGAGACCCAGTACTTC.

CDR3 sequence: CATSRDQGAATDTQYF. CDR3 in DNA: TGTGCCACCAGCAGAGATCAAGGGGCAGCTACAGATACGCAGTATTTT. The chain combines TRBV15 with TRBJ2-3; D perhaps matches TRBD1 (5 bases). The CDR3 is made up of 16 amino acids. Trimming shortened V by 0 bases and J by 3 bases, and 13 bases separated the two germline ends. CDR1 and CDR2 (germline): LNHNV, YYDKDF (reference sequence). Together with reference TRBV15 and TRBJ2-3, the CDR3 gives the full variable domain: DAMVIQNPRYQVTQFGKPVTLSCSQTLNHNVMYWYQQKSSQAPKLLFHYYDKDFNNEADTPDNFQSRRPNTSFCFLDIRSPGLGDTAMYLCATSRDQGAATDTQYFGPGTRLTVL.

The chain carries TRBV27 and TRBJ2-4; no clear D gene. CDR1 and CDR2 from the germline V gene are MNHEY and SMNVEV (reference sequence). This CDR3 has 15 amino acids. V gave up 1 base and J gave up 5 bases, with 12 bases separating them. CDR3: CASSLYSGPENIQYF. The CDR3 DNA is TGTGCCAGCAGTTTATATTCTGGGCCCGAAAACATTCAGTACTTC.

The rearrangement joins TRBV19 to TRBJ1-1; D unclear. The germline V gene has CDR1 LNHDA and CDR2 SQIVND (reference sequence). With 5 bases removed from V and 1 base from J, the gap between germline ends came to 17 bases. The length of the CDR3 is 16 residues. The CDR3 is CASSDFKRGKNTEAFF. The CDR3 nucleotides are TGTGCCAGTAGTGACTTCAAGCGGGGTAAGAACACTGAAGCTTTCTTT. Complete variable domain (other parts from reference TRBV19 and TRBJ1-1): DGGITQSPKYLFRKEGQNVTLSCEQNLNHDAMYWYRQDPGQGLRLIYYSQIVNDFQKGDIAEGYSVSREKKESFPLTVTSAQKNPTAFYLCASSDFKRGKNTEAFFGQGTRLTVV.

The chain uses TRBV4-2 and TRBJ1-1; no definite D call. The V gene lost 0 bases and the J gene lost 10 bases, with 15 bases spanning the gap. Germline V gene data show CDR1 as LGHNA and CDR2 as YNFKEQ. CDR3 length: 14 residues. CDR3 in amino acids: CASSQESGGGAAFF. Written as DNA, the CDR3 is TGTGCCAGCAGCCAAGAATCTGGAGGTGGTGCAGCTTTCTTT.

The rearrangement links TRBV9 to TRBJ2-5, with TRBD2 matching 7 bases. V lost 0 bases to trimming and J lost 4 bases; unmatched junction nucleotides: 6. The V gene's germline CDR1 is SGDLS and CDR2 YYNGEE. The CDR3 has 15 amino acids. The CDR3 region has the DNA TGTGCCAGCAGCGTAGGGGCGGGAGCGGGAGAGACCCAGTACTTC. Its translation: CASSVGAGAGETQYF.

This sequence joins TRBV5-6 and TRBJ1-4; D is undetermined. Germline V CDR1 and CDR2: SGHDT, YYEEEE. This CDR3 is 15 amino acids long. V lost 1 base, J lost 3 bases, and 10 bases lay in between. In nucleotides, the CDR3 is TGTGCCAGCAGCTTGAGTATGGGAGCTAATGAAAAACTGTTTTTT. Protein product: CASSLSMGANEKLFF. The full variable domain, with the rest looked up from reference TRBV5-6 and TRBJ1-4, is DAGVTQSPTHLIKTRGQQVTLRCSPKSGHDTVSWYQQALGQGPQFIFQYYEEEERQRGNFPDRFSGHQFPNYSSELNVNALLLGDSALYLCASSLSMGANEKLFFGSGTQLSVL.

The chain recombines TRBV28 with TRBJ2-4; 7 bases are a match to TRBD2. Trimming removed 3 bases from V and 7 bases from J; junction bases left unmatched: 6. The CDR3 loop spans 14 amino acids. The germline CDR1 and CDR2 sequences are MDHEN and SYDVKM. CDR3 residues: CASSLGGGVNIQYF. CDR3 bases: TGTGCCAGCAGTTTGGGTGGGGGGGTGAACATTCAGTACTTC.

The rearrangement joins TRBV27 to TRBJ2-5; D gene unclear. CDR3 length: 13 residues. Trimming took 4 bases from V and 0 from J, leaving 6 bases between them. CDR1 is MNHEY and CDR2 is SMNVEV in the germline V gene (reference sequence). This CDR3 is CASSSSYQETQYF. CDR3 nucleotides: TGTGCCAGCAGTTCCTCGTACCAAGAGACCCAGTACTTC.